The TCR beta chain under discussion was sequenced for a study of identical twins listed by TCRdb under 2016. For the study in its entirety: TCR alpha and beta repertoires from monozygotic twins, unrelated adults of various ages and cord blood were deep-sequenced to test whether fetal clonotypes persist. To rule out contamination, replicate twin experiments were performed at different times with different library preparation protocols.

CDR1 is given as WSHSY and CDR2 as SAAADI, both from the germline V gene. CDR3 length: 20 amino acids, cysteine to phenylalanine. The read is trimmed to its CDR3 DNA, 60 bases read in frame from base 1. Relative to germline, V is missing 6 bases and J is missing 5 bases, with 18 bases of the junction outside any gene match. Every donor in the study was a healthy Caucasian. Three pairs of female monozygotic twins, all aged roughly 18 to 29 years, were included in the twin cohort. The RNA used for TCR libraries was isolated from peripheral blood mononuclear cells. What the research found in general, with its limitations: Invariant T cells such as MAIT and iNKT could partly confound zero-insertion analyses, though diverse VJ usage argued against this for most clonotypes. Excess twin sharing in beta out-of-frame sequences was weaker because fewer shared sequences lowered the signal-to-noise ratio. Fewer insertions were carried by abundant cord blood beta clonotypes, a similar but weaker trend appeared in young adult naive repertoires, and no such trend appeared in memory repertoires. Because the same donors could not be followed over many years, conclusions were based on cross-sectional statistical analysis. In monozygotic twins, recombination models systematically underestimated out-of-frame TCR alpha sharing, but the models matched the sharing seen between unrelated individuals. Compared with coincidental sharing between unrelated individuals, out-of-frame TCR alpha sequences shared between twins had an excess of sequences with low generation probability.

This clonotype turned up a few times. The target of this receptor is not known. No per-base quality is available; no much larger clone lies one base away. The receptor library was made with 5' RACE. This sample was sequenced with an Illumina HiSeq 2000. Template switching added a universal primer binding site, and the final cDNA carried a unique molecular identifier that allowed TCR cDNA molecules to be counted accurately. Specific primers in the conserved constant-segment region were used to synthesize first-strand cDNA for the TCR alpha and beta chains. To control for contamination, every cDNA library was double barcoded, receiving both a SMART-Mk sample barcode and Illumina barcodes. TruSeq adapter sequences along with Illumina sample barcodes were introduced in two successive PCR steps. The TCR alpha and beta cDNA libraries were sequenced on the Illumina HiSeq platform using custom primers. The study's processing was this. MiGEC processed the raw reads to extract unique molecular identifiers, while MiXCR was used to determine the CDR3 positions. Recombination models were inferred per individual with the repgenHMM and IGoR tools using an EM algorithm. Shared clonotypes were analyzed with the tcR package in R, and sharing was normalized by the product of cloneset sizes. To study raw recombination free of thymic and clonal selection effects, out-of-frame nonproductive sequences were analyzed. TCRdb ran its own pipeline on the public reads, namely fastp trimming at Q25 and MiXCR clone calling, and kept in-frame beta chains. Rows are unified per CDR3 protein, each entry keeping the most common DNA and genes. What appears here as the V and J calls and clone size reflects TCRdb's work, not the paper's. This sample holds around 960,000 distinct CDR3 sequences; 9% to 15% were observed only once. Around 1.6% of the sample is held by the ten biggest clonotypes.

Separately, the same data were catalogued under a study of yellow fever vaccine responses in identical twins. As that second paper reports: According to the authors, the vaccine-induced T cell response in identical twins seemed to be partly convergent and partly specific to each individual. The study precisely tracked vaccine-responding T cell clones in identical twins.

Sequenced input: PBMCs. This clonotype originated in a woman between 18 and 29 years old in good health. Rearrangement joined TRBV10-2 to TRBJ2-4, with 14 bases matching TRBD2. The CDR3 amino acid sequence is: CASSQFPGLAGDGGENIQYF. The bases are TGCGCCAGCAGCCAATTTCCGGGACTAGCGGGGGACGGGGGTGAAAACATTCAGTACTTC.